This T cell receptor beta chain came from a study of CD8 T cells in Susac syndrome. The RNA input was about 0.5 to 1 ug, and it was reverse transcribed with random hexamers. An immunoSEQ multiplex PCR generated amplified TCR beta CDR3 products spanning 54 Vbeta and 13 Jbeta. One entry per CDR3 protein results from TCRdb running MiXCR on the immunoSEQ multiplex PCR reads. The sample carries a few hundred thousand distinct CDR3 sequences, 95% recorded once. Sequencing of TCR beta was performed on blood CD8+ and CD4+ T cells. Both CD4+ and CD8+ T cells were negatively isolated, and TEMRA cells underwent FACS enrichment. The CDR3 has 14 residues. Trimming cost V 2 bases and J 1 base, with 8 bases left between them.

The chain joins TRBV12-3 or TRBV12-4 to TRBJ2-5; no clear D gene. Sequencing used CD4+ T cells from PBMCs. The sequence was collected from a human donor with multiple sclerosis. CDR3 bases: TGTGCCAGCAGTTTAAATCAAATCCAAGAGACCCAGTACTTC. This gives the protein CASSLNQIQETQYF.